What follows are 6 T cell receptor beta chains derived from one specimen sequenced in a study of T cell repertoires in cytomegalovirus infection (dated by TCRdb to between 2018 and 2021). Sequencer: Illumina HiSeq 1500. TCRdb handled the public reads itself, with Q25 trimming in fastp and clone calling in MiXCR, and kept productive beta chains. Here each entry gathers all rows of one CDR3 protein and keeps the most common genes and DNA. Present in this sample are almost 550,000 distinct CDR3 sequences, approximately 15% of which were seen just once. The ten largest make up 20% to 30% of the sample. The sample was CD8+ T cells from PBMCs. These receptors were taken from a human donor in good health (CMV status not recorded). Some clones in this sample may be carry-over from other donors' samples.

This clonotype was observed at least ten times. This chain joins TRBV27 and TRBJ2-5; D is possibly TRBD1 (5 bases). CDR3 length: 15 amino acids. Trimming took 1 base from V and 2 from J, leaving 11 bases between them. Germline loops: CDR1 MNHEY, CDR2 SMNVEV (reference sequence). The CDR3 spells CASSLLGARQETQYF. For the CDR3, the DNA is TGTGCCAGCAGTTTATTAGGGGCGCGGCAAGAGACCCAGTACTTC.

This clonotype was observed a handful of times. The chain combines TRBV5-1 with TRBJ2-5; the match to TRBD2 covers 12 bases. With V trimmed by 1 base and J by 2 bases, 3 bases remained unmatched. Looked up from germline, CDR1 is SGHRS and CDR2 is YFSETQ. The CDR3 contains 16 residues. CDR3 in amino acids: CASSLTSGGKQETQYF. The CDR3, as DNA: TGCGCCAGCAGCTTGACTAGCGGGGGGAAACAAGAGACCCAGTACTTC. Full variable domain (missing parts from reference TRBV5-1 and TRBJ2-5): KAGVTQTPRYLIKTRGQQVTLSCSPISGHRSVSWYQQTPGQGLQFLFEYFSETQRNKGNFPGRFSGRQFSNSRSEMNVSTLELGDSALYLCASSLTSGGKQETQYFGPGTRLLVL.

This clonotype was seen at least ten times. The chain carries TRBV4-1 and TRBJ2-1; 9 bases map to TRBD1. The CDR3 covers 14 residues. V trimming: 8 bases; J trimming: 4 bases; junction bases outside the gene matches: 6. Germline V gene data show CDR1 as MGHRA and CDR2 as YSYEKL. CDR3 protein: CASLGQGRYNEQFF. The CDR3 DNA follows: TGCGCCAGCTTGGGACAGGGACGTTACAATGAGCAGTTCTTC.

Many counts were recorded for this clonotype. The rearrangement uses TRBV12-3 or TRBV12-4 and TRBJ1-2, with 7 nucleotides matching TRBD1. V shed 8 bases, J shed 2 bases, and the junction held 17 bases outside the gene matches. CDR3 length equals 17 residues. The CDR3 loop is CASSSHLQGNPNYGYTF. The CDR3 DNA reads as TGTGCCAGCTCTTCCCACTTACAGGGGAACCCGAACTATGGCTACACCTTC.

This clonotype came up many times. The gene calls are TRBV2 and TRBJ1-1; D is ambiguous. The V end was cut by 3 bases, the J end by 0 bases, with 14 bases between. The CDR3 sequence is 16 residues long. CDR1 is SNHLY, CDR2 FYNNEI, per germline. The CDR3 nucleotides read TGTGCCAGCAGTGAGGGCCCGACGACCATGAACACTGAAGCTTTCTTT. Translation gives CASSEGPTTMNTEAFF.

The chain uses TRBV5-4 and TRBJ1-1; possible D gene TRBD1, 5 bases. CDR3 length: 15 amino acids. Looked up from germline, CDR1 is SGHNT and CDR2 is YYREEE (reference sequence). V was cut by 0 bases and J by 1 base, with 10 bases left in between. CDR3 residues: CASSLAGEWNTEAFF. The CDR3 DNA reads as TGTGCCAGCAGCTTGGCGGGGGAGTGGAACACTGAAGCTTTCTTT.